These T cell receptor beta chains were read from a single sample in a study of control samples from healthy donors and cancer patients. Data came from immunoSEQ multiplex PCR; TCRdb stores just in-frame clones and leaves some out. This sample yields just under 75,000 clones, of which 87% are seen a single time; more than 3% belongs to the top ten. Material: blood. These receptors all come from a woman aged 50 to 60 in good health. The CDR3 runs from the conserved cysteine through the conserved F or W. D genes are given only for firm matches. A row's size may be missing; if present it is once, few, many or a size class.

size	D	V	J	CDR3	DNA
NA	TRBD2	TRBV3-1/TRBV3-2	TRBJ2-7	CASSQDPAGDYEQYF	TGTGCCAGCAGCCAAGATCCAGCGGGAGACTACGAGCAGTACTTC
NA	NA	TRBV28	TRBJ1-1	CASKEGDTEAFF	TGTGCCAGCAAGGAGGGAGACACTGAAGCTTTCTTT
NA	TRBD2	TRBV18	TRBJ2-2	CASKASGNTGELFF	TGTGCCAGTAAAGCTAGCGGGAACACCGGGGAGCTGTTTTTT
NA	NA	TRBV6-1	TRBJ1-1	CASSDIQGSEAFF	TGTGCCAGCAGTGACATACAGGGATCTGAAGCTTTCTTT
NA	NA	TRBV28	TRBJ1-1	CASSAGAGDLPNTEAFF	TGTGCCAGCAGTGCCGGCGCAGGGGATCTCCCGAACACTGAAGCTTTCTTT
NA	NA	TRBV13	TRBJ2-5	CASSLTGGQETQYF	TGTGCCAGCAGCTTAACCGGGGGCCAAGAGACCCAGTACTTC
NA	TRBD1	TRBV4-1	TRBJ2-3	CASSDRTGSDTQYF	TGCGCCAGCAGCGACCGGACAGGGTCAGATACGCAGTATTTT
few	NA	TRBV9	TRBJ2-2	CASSVTAGENTGELFF	TGTGCCAGCAGCGTAACGGCAGGGGAGAACACCGGGGAGCTGTTTTTT
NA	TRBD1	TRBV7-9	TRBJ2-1	CASSLTGLSYNEQFF	TGTGCCAGCAGCTTGACAGGGTTATCCTACAATGAGCAGTTCTTC
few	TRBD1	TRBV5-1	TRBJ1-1	CASSRDRGKNTEAFF	TGCGCCAGCAGCCGGGACAGGGGAAAGAACACTGAAGCTTTCTTT
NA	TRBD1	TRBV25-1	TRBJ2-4	CASSRDRGLLAKNIQYF	TGTGCCAGCAGCCGGGACAGGGGACTCCTAGCCAAAAACATTCAGTACTTC
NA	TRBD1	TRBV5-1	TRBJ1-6	CASSSPTGLASPLHF	TGCGCCAGCAGCTCGCCGACAGGGCTAGCTTCACCCCTCCACTTT
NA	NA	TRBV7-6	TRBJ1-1	CASSLSGGFGTEAFF	TGTGCCAGCAGCTTATCTGGGGGTTTTGGCACTGAAGCTTTCTTT
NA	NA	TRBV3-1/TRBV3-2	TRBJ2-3	CASSQEGGGTDTQYF	TGTGCCAGCAGCCAAGAGGGCGGCGGCACAGATACGCAGTATTTT
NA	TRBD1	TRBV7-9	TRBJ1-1	CASSPSYRGRTEAFF	TGTGCCAGCAGCCCCAGTTACAGGGGGCGCACTGAAGCTTTCTTT
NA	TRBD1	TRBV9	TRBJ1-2	CASSPGDRVSYGYTF	TGTGCCAGCAGCCCCGGAGACAGGGTTTCTTATGGCTACACCTTC
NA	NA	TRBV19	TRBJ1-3	CASMDGGSEDTIYF	TGTGCCAGTATGGATGGGGGTTCGGAGGACACCATATATTTT
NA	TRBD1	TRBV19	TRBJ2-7	CASSGTGGVPYEQYF	TGTGCCAGTAGTGGCACAGGGGGCGTACCCTACGAGCAGTACTTC
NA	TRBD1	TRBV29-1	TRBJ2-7	CSGGQAVGEQYF	TGCAGCGGCGGACAGGCCGTGGGCGAGCAGTACTTC
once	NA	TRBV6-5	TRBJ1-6	CASTLRGSYNSPLHF	TGTGCCAGCACTCTCAGGGGCTCCTATAATTCACCCCTCCACTTT
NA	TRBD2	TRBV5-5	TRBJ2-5	CASSLRVLAGRQETQYF	TGTGCCAGCAGCTTGAGGGTCTTAGCGGGACGACAAGAGACCCAGTACTTC
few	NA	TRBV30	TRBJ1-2	CAWSAQLSRTF	TGTGCCTGGAGTGCCCAATTGTCGCGGACCTTC
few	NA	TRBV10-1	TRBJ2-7	CASSPDSIYEQYF	TGCGCCAGCAGTCCTGACTCTATTTACGAGCAGTACTTC
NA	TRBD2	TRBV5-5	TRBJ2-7	CASGPQGLPASYEQYF	TGTGCCAGCGGTCCCCAGGGACTACCCGCCTCCTACGAGCAGTACTTC
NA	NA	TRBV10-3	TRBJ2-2	CAISESNRAGELFF	TGTGCCATCAGTGAGTCGAACAGGGCCGGGGAGCTGTTTTTT
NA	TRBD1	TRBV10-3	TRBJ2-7	CAIRDSGGGYEQYF	TGTGCCATCAGGGACTCAGGGGGCGGGTACGAGCAGTACTTC
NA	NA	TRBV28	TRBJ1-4	CASRVAGQSNEKLFF	TGTGCCAGTCGCGTTGCGGGGCAGAGTAATGAAAAACTGTTTTTT
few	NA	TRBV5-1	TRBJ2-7	CASSKVGGGTEQYF	TGCGCCAGCAGCAAGGTCGGAGGGGGCACCGAGCAGTACTTC
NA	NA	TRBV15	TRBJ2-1	CATSRAIDEQFF	TGTGCCACCAGCAGAGCCATCGATGAGCAGTTCTTC
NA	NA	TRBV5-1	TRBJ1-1	CASSSSNTEAFF	TGCGCCAGCAGCTCATCCAACACTGAAGCTTTCTTT
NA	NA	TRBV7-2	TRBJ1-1	CASSFLGLRTEAFF	TGTGCCAGCAGCTTCCTGGGACTTCGCACTGAAGCTTTCTTT
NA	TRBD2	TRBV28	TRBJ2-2	CATRGAGEYTGELFF	TGTGCCACCCGCGGGGCGGGAGAGTACACCGGGGAGCTGTTTTTT
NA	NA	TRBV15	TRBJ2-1	CATSRDLATLGNEQFF	TGTGCCACCAGCAGAGATCTGGCTACCTTAGGGAATGAGCAGTTCTTC
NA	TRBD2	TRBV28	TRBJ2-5	CASALKREEMYF	TGTGCCAGCGCTTTAAAGCGGGAGGAAATGTACTTC
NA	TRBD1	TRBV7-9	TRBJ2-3	CASTIQTGGADTQYF	TGTGCCAGCACCATCCAGACAGGGGGCGCGGATACGCAGTATTTT
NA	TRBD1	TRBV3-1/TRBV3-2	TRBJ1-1	CASSPAGTGAPMNTEAFF	TGTGCCAGCAGCCCAGCCGGGACAGGGGCCCCTATGAACACTGAAGCTTTCTTT
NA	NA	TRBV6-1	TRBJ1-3	CASSELGTAFSGNTIYF	TGTGCCAGCAGTGAACTTGGGACGGCCTTCTCTGGAAACACCATATATTTT
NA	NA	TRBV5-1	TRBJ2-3	CASSLEGDTRTDTQYF	TGCGCCAGCAGCTTGGAGGGGGACACCCGCACAGATACGCAGTATTTT
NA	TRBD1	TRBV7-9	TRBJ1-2	CASSLVGTGDYGYTF	TGTGCCAGCAGCTTAGTCGGGACAGGTGATTATGGCTACACCTTC
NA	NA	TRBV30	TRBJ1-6	CAWSRGPPNSPLHF	TGTGCCTGGAGCCGGGGACCGCCTAATTCACCCCTCCACTTT
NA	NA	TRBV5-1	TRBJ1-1	CASSSDLNTEAFF	TGCGCCAGCAGCTCCGACCTAAACACTGAAGCTTTCTTT
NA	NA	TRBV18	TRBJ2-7	CASSPPSYEQYF	TGTGCCAGCTCACCACCCTCCTACGAGCAGTACTTC
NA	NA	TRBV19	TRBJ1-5	CASRDSGQPQHF	TGTGCCAGTAGGGACAGCGGGCAGCCCCAGCATTTT
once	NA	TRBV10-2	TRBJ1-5	CASTRGASNQPQHF	TGCGCCAGCACCCGGGGCGCAAGCAATCAGCCCCAGCATTTT
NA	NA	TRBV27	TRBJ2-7	CASSSISSEQYF	TGTGCCAGCAGTTCCATATCCTCCGAGCAGTACTTC
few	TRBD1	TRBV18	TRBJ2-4	CASSRDRGVAKNIQYF	TGTGCCAGCTCACGGGACAGGGGAGTAGCCAAAAACATTCAGTACTTC
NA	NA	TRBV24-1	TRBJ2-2	CATSDPSQPTNTGELFF	TGTGCCACCAGTGACCCTAGTCAGCCGACGAACACCGGGGAGCTGTTTTTT
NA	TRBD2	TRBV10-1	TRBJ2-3	CASSESTSGRTDTQYF	TGCGCCAGCAGTGAGTCGACTAGCGGTCGCACAGATACGCAGTATTTT
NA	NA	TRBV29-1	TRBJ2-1	CSVEDRDKSGEQFF	TGCAGCGTTGAAGATCGGGACAAGTCCGGTGAGCAGTTCTTC
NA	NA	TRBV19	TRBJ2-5	CASSPSIGRETQYF	TGTGCCAGTAGTCCCTCTATTGGCCGGGAGACCCAGTACTTC
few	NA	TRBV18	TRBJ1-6	CASSPDSYNSPLHF	TGTGCCAGCTCACCCGACTCCTATAATTCACCCCTCCACTTT
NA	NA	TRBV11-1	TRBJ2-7	CASSPRGSFSSYEQYF	TGTGCCAGCAGCCCCAGAGGCTCCTTTTCCTCTTACGAGCAGTACTTC
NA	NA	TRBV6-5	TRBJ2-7	CASSHAGSYEQYF	TGTGCCAGCAGTCACGCCGGCTCCTACGAGCAGTACTTC
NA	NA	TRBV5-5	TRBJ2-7	CASSSTRTGLYEQYF	TGTGCCAGCAGCTCAACCAGGACGGGCCTCTACGAGCAGTACTTC
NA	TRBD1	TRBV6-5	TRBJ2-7	CASSLTGQSSYEQYF	TGTGCCAGCAGCCTAACGGGACAGAGCTCCTACGAGCAGTACTTC
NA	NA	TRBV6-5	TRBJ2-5	CGEGEETQYF	TGTGGTGAGGGTGAAGAGACCCAGTACTTC